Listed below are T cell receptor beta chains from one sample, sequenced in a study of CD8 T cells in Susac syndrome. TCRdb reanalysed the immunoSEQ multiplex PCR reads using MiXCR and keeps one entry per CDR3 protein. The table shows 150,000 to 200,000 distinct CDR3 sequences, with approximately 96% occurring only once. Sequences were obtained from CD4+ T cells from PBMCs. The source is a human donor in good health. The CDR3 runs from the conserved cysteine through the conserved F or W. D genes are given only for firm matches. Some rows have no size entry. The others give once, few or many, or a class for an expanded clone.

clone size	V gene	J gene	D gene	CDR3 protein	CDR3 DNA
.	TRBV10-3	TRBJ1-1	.	CAISSTENTEAFF	TGTGCCATCAGCTCAACAGAGAACACTGAAGCTTTCTTT
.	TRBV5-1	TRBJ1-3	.	CASSLTAASGNTIYF	TGCGCCAGCAGCTTGACGGCGGCCTCTGGAAACACCATATATTTT
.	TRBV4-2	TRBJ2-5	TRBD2	CASSQDSLAGGETQYF	TGTGCCAGCAGCCAAGATTCACTAGCGGGGGGAGAGACCCAGTACTTC
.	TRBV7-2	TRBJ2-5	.	CASSFSLGETQYF	TGTGCCAGCAGCTTTAGCCTGGGGGAGACCCAGTACTTC
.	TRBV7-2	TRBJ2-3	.	CASSLAGSKTGDTQYF	TGTGCCAGCAGCTTAGCGGGGTCGAAAACGGGAGATACGCAGTATTTT
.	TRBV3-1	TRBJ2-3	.	CASSPERDTQYF	TGTGCCAGCAGCCCTGAGCGGGATACGCAGTATTTT
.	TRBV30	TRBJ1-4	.	CAWSRQAAQEKLFF	TGTGCCTGGAGCCGACAGGCCGCACAGGAAAAACTGTTTTTT
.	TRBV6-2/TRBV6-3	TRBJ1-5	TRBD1	CASSNTGVSYNQPQHF	TGTGCCAGCAGTAACACAGGGGTCTCCTACAATCAGCCCCAGCATTTT
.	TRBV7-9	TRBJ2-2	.	CASQKSGELFF	TGTGCCAGCCAAAAATCTGGGGAGCTGTTTTTT
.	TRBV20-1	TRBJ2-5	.	CSASHIVGEETQYF	TGCAGTGCTAGCCACATCGTAGGGGAGGAGACCCAGTACTTC
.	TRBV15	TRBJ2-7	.	CATSRAGASYEQYF	TGTGCCACCAGCAGAGCAGGAGCTTCCTACGAGCAGTACTTC
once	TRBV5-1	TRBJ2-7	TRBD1	CASSLTGTVPYEQYF	TGCGCCAGCAGCTTGACCGGGACAGTCCCCTACGAGCAGTACTTC
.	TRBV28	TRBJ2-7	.	CASSFPGRAYEQYF	TGTGCCAGCAGCTTCCCGGGACGGGCCTACGAGCAGTACTTC
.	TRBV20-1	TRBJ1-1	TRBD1	CSARGGQGITEAFF	TGCAGTGCTAGAGGGGGACAGGGAATTACTGAAGCTTTCTTT
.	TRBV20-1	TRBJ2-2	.	CSARVAGQMNTGELFF	TGCAGTGCTAGAGTTGCGGGACAGATGAACACCGGGGAGCTGTTTTTT
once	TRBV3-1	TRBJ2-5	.	CASSHRTAQETQYF	TGTGCCAGCAGCCACCGGACAGCCCAAGAGACCCAGTACTTC
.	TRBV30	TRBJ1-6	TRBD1	CAWRGQGNSPLHF	TGTGCCTGGAGGGGACAGGGGAATTCACCCCTCCACTTT
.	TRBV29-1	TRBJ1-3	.	CSVVPLAGNTIYF	TGCAGCGTTGTGCCTCTGGCTGGAAACACCATATATTTT
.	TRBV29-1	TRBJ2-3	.	CSVEDGTDTQYF	TGCAGCGTTGAAGACGGCACAGATACGCAGTATTTT
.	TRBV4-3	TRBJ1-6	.	CASSQERQGNSPLHF	TGCGCCAGCAGCCAAGAAAGGCAGGGGAATTCACCCCTCCACTTT
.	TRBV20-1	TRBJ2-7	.	CSVPQTGFSYEQYF	TGCAGTGTCCCCCAAACGGGGTTCTCCTACGAGCAGTACTTC
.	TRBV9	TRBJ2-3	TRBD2	CASSSAGARDTQYF	TGTGCCAGCAGCTCAGCGGGGGCACGGGATACGCAGTATTTT
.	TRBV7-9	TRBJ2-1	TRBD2	CASSRGTSAVGEQFF	TGTGCCAGCAGCCGAGGGACTAGCGCGGTGGGTGAGCAGTTCTTC
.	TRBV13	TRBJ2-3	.	CASSSGGLAVDTQYF	TGTGCCAGCAGCTCCGGGGGCCTCGCAGTTGATACGCAGTATTTT
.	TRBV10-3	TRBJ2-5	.	CAPPEFSRETQYF	TGTGCCCCCCCGGAATTCAGTCGAGAGACCCAGTACTTC
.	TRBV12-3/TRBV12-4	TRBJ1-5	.	CASTLGHQPQHF	TGTGCCAGCACTTTAGGACATCAGCCCCAGCATTTT
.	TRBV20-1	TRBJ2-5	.	CSASQVIETQYF	TGCAGTGCTAGTCAGGTCATAGAGACCCAGTACTTC
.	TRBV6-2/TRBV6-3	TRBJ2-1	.	CASSKPDLGLYNEQFF	TGTGCCAGCAGTAAACCGGACTTGGGACTCTACAATGAGCAGTTCTTC
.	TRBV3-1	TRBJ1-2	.	CASTPRAGGYGYTF	TGTGCCAGCACTCCCCGGGCAGGAGGCTATGGCTACACCTTC
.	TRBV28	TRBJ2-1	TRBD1	CASTHTSDRGNEQFF	TGTGCCAGCACCCACACTTCGGACAGGGGCAATGAGCAGTTCTTC
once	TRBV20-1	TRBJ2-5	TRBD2	CSAQGAGEETQYF	TGCAGTGCTCAAGGGGCGGGGGAAGAGACCCAGTACTTC
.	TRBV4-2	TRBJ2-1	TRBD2	CASSQVSGGREEQFF	TGTGCCAGCAGCCAAGTCAGCGGGGGCCGCGAGGAGCAGTTCTTC
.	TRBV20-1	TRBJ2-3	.	CSASSPGTVTQYF	TGCAGTGCTAGTAGCCCTGGTACGGTCACGCAGTATTTT
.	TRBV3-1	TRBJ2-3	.	CASSQDPGKSSTDTQYF	TGTGCCAGCAGCCAAGACCCTGGGAAGTCTAGCACAGATACGCAGTATTTT
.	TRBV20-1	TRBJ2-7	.	CSARVSSYEQYF	TGCAGTGCTAGGGTCAGCTCCTACGAGCAGTACTTC
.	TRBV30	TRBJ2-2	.	CAWSARTRDTGELFF	TGTGCCTGGAGTGCCCGAACCAGGGACACCGGGGAGCTGTTTTTT
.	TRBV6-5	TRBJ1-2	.	CASSPTADYGYTF	TGTGCCAGCAGCCCAACCGCGGACTATGGCTACACCTTC
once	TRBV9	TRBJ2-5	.	CASSVGLGDQETQYF	TGTGCCAGCAGCGTAGGTCTGGGGGACCAAGAGACCCAGTACTTC
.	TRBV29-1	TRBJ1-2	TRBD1	CSVLTNRGRNYGYTF	TGCAGCGTTCTTACAAACAGGGGGCGTAACTATGGCTACACCTTC
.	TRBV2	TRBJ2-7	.	CASSRDGAYEQYF	TGTGCCAGCAGCCGGGACGGCGCATACGAGCAGTACTTC
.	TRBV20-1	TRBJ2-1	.	CSAAGEFGFNEQFF	TGCAGTGCCGCCGGGGAATTCGGGTTCAATGAGCAGTTCTTC